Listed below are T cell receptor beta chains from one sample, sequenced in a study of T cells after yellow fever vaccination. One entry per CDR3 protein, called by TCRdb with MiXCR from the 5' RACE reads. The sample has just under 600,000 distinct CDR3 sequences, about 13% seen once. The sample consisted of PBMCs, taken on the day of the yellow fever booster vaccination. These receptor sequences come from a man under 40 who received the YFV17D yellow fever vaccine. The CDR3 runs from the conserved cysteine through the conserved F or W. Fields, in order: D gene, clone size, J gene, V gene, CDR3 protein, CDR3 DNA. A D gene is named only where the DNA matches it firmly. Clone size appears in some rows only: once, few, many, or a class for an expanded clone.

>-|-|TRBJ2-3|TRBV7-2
CASTAERVSTDTQYF
TGTGCCAGCACAGCTGAGCGAGTTAGCACAGATACGCAGTATTTT
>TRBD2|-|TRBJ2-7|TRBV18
CASSTTSPGLVHEQYF
TGTGCCAGCTCAACAACCTCGCCGGGACTAGTGCACGAGCAGTACTTC
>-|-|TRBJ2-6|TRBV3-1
CASSHLVTGANVLTF
TGTGCCAGCAGCCACCTTGTGACTGGGGCCAACGTCCTGACTTTC
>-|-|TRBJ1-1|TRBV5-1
CASSLDIDTEAFF
TGCGCCAGCAGCTTGGACATTGACACTGAAGCTTTCTTT
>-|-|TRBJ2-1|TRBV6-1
CASSGILDSSYNEQFF
TGTGCCAGCAGTGGAATCCTGGACTCCTCCTACAATGAGCAGTTCTTC
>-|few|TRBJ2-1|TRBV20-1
CSARGQRWAPHEQFF
TGCAGTGCTAGAGGCCAAAGATGGGCCCCCCATGAGCAGTTCTTC
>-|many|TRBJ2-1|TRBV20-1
CSARDGEQFF
TGCAGTGCTAGAGATGGTGAGCAGTTCTTC
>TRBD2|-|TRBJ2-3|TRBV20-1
CCARDSRAGEADTQYF
TGCTGTGCTAGAGATTCCCGAGCGGGAGAGGCGGATACGCAGTATTTT
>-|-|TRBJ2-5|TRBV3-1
CASSQETGSQETQYF
TGTGCCAGCAGCCAAGAGACGGGATCCCAAGAGACCCAGTACTTC
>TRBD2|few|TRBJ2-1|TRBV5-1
CASSPRGTSLQNEQFF
TGCGCCAGCAGCCCCCGCGGGACTAGCTTACAAAATGAGCAGTTCTTC
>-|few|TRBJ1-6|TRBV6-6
CASRGINSPLHF
TGTGCCAGCAGGGGCATAAATTCACCCCTCCACTTT
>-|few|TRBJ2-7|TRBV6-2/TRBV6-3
CASSYRVGYEQYF
TGTGCCAGCAGTTACAGGGTTGGGTACGAGCAGTACTTC
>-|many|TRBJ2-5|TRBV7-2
CASSLVQSPWGETQYF
TGTGCCAGCAGCTTAGTACAATCCCCCTGGGGAGAGACCCAGTACTTC
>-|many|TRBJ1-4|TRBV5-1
CASTYGRTATNEKLFF
TGCGCCAGCACTTATGGGCGCACCGCAACTAATGAAAAACTGTTTTTT
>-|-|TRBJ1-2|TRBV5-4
CASSPTLDYGYTF
TGTGCCAGCAGCCCGACGCTCGACTATGGCTACACCTTC
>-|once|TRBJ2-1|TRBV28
CASTDPGQLHNEQFF
TGTGCCAGCACCGATCCGGGCCAACTCCACAATGAGCAGTTCTTC
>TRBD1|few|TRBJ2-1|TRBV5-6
CASSFTGTVYNEQFF
TGTGCCAGCAGCTTCACCGGGACAGTCTACAATGAGCAGTTCTTC
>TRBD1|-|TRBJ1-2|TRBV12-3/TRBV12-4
CASSLGPRQGSSGYTF
TGTGCCAGCAGTTTGGGGCCAAGACAGGGTTCGAGTGGCTACACCTTC
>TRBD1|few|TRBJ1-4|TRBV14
CASSIWTGSEKLFF
TGTGCCAGCAGCATTTGGACAGGGTCTGAAAAACTGTTTTTT
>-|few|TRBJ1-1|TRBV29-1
CSVEEGKGNTEAFF
TGCAGCGTTGAAGAAGGGAAGGGGAACACTGAAGCTTTCTTT
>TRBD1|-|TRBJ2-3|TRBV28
CASSHYRGTSTDTQYF
TGTGCCAGCAGTCACTACAGGGGAACTAGCACAGATACGCAGTATTTT
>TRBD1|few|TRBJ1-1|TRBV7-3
CASSATGANTEAFF
TGTGCCAGCAGCGCGACAGGGGCGAACACTGAAGCTTTCTTT
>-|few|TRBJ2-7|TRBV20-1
CSARAAGKAYEQYF
TGCAGTGCTAGAGCTGCAGGGAAGGCCTACGAGCAGTACTTC
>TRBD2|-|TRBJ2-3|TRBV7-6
CASSYLAGSTDTQYF
TGTGCCAGCAGCTATCTAGCGGGAAGCACAGATACGCAGTATTTT
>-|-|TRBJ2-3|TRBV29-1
CSASLGVTDTQYF
TGCAGCGCATCCCTCGGGGTCACAGATACGCAGTATTTT
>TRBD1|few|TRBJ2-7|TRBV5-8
CASSSSVAGQVFYEQYF
TGTGCCAGCAGCTCGAGTGTTGCGGGACAGGTTTTCTACGAGCAGTACTTC
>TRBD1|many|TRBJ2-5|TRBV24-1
CATSDPLTGDGETQYF
TGTGCCACCAGTGACCCTCTCACAGGGGACGGGGAGACCCAGTACTTC
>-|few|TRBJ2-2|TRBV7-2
CATPAGFANTGELFF
TGTGCCACCCCCGCGGGCTTCGCGAACACCGGGGAGCTGTTTTTT
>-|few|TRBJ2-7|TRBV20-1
CSAKGGPTYEQYF
TGCAGTGCTAAGGGCGGGCCAACCTACGAGCAGTACTTC
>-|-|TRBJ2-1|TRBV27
CASRDALWNEQFF
TGTGCCAGCAGGGATGCGTTATGGAATGAGCAGTTCTTC
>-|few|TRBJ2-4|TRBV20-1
CSAPSPGAVDLYF
TGCAGTGCCCCTTCCCCGGGGGCGGTGGACCTCTACTTC
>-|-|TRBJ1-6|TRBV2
CASSDQAGTLHF
TGTGCCAGCAGTGACCAGGCAGGTACCCTCCACTTT
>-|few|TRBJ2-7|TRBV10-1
CARDRESYEQYF
TGCGCCAGAGACCGGGAGTCGTACGAGCAGTACTTC
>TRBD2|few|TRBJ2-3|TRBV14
CASSLTSGGDTDTQYF
TGTGCCAGCAGCCTAACTAGCGGAGGGGACACAGATACGCAGTATTTT
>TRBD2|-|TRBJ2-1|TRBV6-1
CASNAGGGWTRYNEQFF
TGTGCCAGCAACGCCGGGGGGGGGTGGACCCGTTACAATGAGCAGTTCTTC
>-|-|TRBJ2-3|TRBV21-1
CASSKDDSSTDTQYF
TGTGCCAGCAGCAAAGATGACAGCAGCACAGATACGCAGTATTTT
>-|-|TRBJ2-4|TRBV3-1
CASSQADSTIQYF
TGTGCCAGCAGCCAGGCCGACAGCACCATTCAGTACTTC
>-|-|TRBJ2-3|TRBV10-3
CAISRLESSTDTQYF
TGTGCCATCAGCCGACTGGAAAGTAGCACAGATACGCAGTATTTT
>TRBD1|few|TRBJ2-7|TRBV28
CASTNPGQAYEQYF
TGTGCCAGCACAAACCCGGGACAGGCCTACGAGCAGTACTTC
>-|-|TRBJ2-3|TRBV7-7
CASSPGYGSSDTQYF
TGTGCCAGCAGCCCCGGCTACGGGAGTTCAGATACGCAGTATTTT
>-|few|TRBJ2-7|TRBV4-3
CASSQDQTAAYEQYF
TGCGCCAGCAGCCAAGACCAGACAGCGGCCTACGAGCAGTACTTC
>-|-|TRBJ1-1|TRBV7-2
CASSFDPNTEAFF
TGTGCCAGCAGCTTTGACCCGAACACTGAAGCTTTCTTT